This TCR beta chain appears in the sequencing data of a study of blood T cell repertoires in COVID-19. The overall study: T cells, B-cell-depleted T cells, or PBMCs supplied cDNA or gDNA.

Cohort allocation depended upon clinical history that participants reported. The V end was cut by 4 bases, the J end by 6 bases, with 15 bases between. Germline CDR1 is LNHDA and CDR2 is SQIVND (reference sequence). This CDR3 contains 14 residues. This table comes from immunoSEQ multiplex PCR, and its TCRdb copy is limited to in-frame clones, with some not included. The profile shows some 270,000 clones, about 88% of them singletons. This sequence was found in a woman aged 50 to 60 who had been exposed to COVID-19. The V call is TRBV19, the J call TRBJ1-1, with D possibly TRBD1 on 5 matching bases. Sequencing input: PBMCs or T cells enriched from blood (not recorded which). CDR3 residues: CASSNGGNTAEAFF. The CDR3 nucleotides read TGTGCCAGTAGTAACGGGGGAAACACAGCTGAAGCTTTCTTT.